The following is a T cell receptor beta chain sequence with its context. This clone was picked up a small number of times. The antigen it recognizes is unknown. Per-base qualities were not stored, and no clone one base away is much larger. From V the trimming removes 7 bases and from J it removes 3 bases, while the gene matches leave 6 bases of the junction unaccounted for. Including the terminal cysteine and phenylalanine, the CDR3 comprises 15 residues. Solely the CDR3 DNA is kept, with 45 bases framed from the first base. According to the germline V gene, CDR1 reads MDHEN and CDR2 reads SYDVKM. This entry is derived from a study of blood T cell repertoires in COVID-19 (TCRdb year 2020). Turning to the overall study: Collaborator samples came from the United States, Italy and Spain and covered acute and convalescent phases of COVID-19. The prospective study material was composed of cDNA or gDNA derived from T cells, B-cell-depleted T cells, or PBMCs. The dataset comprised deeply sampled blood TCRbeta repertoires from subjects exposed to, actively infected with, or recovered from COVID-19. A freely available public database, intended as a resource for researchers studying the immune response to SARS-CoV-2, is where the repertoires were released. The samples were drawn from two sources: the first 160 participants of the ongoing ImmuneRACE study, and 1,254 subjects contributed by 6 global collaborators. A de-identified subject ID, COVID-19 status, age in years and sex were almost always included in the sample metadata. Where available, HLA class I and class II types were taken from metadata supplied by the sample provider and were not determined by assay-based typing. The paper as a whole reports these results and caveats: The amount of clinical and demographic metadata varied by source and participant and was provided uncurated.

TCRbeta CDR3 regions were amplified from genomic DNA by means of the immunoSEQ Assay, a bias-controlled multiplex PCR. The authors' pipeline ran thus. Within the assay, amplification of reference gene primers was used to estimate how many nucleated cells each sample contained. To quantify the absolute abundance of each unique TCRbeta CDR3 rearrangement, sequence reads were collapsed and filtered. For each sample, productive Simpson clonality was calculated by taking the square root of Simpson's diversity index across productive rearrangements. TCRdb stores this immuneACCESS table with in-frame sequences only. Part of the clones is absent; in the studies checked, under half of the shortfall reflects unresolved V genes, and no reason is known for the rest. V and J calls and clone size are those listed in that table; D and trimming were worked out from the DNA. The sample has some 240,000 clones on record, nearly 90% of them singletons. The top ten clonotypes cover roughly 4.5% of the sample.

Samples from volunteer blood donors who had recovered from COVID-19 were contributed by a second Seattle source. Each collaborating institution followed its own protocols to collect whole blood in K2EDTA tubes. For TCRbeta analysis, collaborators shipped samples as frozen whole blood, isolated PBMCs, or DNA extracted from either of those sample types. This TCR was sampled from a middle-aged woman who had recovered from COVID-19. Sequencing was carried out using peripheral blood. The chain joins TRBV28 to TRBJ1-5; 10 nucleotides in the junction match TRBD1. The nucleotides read TGTGCCAGCAACGGGGACAGGGGTCTCAATCAGCCCCAGCATTTT. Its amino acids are CASNGDRGLNQPQHF.